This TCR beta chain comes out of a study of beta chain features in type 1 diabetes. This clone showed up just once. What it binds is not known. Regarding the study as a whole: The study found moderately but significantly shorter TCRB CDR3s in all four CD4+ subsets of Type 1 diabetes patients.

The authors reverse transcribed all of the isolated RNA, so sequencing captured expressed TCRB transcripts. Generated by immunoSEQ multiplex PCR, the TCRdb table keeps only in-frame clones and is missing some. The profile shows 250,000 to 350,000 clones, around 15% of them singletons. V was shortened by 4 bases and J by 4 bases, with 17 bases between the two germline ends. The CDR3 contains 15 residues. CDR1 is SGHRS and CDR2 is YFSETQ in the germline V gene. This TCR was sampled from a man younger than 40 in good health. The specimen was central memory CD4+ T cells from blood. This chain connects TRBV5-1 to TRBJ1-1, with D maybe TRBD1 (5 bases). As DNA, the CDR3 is TGCGCCAGCAGCCGGGACGGGGGGTCGGCCACTGAAGCTTTCTTT. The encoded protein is CASSRDGGSATEAFF.